The clone carrying this TCR beta chain was observed a single time. Germline V gene data show CDR1 as SQVTM and CDR2 as ANQGSEA. V lost 6 bases, J lost 6 bases, and 11 bases lay in between. The CDR3 is made up of 12 amino acids. Sequencing relied on a cDNA template that was reverse transcribed from extracted RNA. Produced via immunoSEQ multiplex PCR; TCRdb's table is partial and in-frame only. The sample gives approximately 150,000 clones, 50% to 60% of which show up once; about 4.5% is in the top ten. This sample is drawn from a study of CD8+ T cells in alopecia areata. The chain couples TRBV29-1 to TRBJ2-2, with D unresolved. The TCR was taken from a human donor in good health. The source material was CD4+ T cells sorted from blood. The CDR3 spells CSVRLLSGELFF. The CDR3 bases are TGCAGCGTGCGATTATTGTCCGGGGAGCTGTTTTTT.